This T cell receptor beta chain was sequenced for a study of shared clonotypes between healthy human individuals (dated by TCRdb to the early 2020s). A note on the overall study: The cohort comprised a couple of women and three men aged 18 to 49 years. Between about 0.8 and 8.9 billion PBMCs per donor were obtained by leukapheresis. To estimate repertoire size and how much clonotypes are shared between individuals, the study performed deep sequencing of blood TCR repertoires from a few healthy adults. To increase sequencing depth and limit assay-specific biases, different laboratories used diverse techniques to prepare libraries and sequence TCR repertoires. For each donor, three plates each were used for CD4 naive and CD4 memory, two plates were used for CD8 naive, and one plate was used for CD8 memory.

As encoded in the germline V gene, CDR1 is SGHAT while CDR2 is FQNNGV. The CDR3 numbers 13 residues from cysteine through phenylalanine. Left in the record is the CDR3 DNA by itself, 39 bases read in frame from the first base. Trimming takes 11 bases from V and 2 bases from J, and the germline ends sit 16 bases apart. Summary of the overall study and its limitations: Sampling was limited to blood, and TCR repertoires in tissue likely differ from TCR repertoires in blood. Naive subsets generally had larger estimated clonotype richness than memory subsets did. When a few donors were compared, the shared fraction of clonotypes was about 5% for naive CD4, around 3.6% for naive CD8, more than 2% for memory CD4, and less than 0.45% for memory CD8. Based on pairwise subsampling, the degree of clonotype sharing among donors was expected to be affected by sequencing depth. Rarefaction of sorted-subset datasets indicated incomplete sequencing despite the large sequencing depth. Because the study included only a small number of donors, the genetic and exposure-history diversity represented was limited. Compared with non-shared clonotypes, clonotypes shared by all four sorted-subset donors had higher generation probabilities.

Using the deep immunoSEQ assay, multiplex PCR amplified TCR CDR3 regions from genomic DNA. Extracted genomic DNA from each cell subset was distributed evenly across all wells of several immunoSEQ 96-well plates, and each plate was treated as a replicate. Each replicate PCR for sorted subsets received 200 ng genomic DNA, equal to tens of thousands of T cell genomes. Purified libraries were quantified with a Qubit 3.0 fluorometer, sized on a Bioanalyzer 2100, and re-quantified with the KAPA Library Quantification kit. Every immunoSEQ 96-well plate was sequenced on a separate single-read 150-cycle Illumina NextSeq 550 flow cell. Per the original workflow: Because the immunoSEQ output held only junctional sequences and lacked quality scores, the filtering could not match the filtering applied to full-length reads. Sequences were annotated with PyIR, a Python wrapper for IgBLAST v1.9, using IMGT germline references to assign V/J genes and CDR3. Reads were removed for weak V/J assignments (E-value above 1e-6), missing CDR3, stop codons, out-of-frame junctions, or ambiguous translated residues. V3J clonotypes were defined by identical inferred V gene, J gene, and CDR3 amino acid sequence. The percentage overlap between two repertoires was calculated by dividing the number of shared unique clonotypes by the size of the smaller repertoire. Repertoire richness was assessed with RTK rarefaction, the Chao1 estimator, and Recon v2.1 estimates of unobserved clonotypes. Generation probabilities for all TCRbeta clonotypes obtained by the gDNA method from a handful of donors were computed using OLGA. Sourced from immuneACCESS, this table was stored by TCRdb with only in-frame sequences that have V and J called. A share of the clones is absent; for the studies checked, an unresolved V gene accounts for under half, and the remainder has no known explanation. For V, J and clone size, that table is used; D and trimming come from the DNA. For this sample there are 780,000 or so clones; 55% to 80% appear just once. Of the sample, under 2% is held by the ten largest clones.

Notes on this clone: Its binding antigen is unknown. No much larger clone exists at a distance of one base, and base qualities are not known.

The donors were healthy, HIV-negative adults who had no recently reported acute infections or vaccinations. Only Caucasian adults living in Nashville, Tennessee, USA were represented among the donors. CD4+ T cells were enriched by magnetic negative selection, after which naive cells were positively selected on CD45RA and the negative fraction was taken as the memory subset. Blood was collected by leukapheresis, and PBMCs were isolated by Ficoll-Histopaque density gradient centrifugation and then cryopreserved in liquid nitrogen vapor phase. Analytical flow cytometry was used to check the purity and quantity of every magnetically sorted T cell population. Genomic DNA was isolated from every sorted fraction and measured by UV absorbance on a Nanodrop 2000c.

What was sequenced was memory CD4+ T cells sorted from blood. The cell subset or site label, read with the paper, signifies: CD45RA-negative fraction. The sequence is built from TRBV11-2 and TRBJ2-7; a tentative D match to TRBD2 spans 6 bases. This receptor was identified in a woman aged 25 to 39 in good health. The bases read TGTGCCCCGGACGGGGGAACCACCTACGAGCAGTACTTC. Its protein product is CAPDGGTTYEQYF.